This passage covers 21 T cell receptor beta chains from one sample sequenced in a study of blood T cell repertoires in COVID-19. Libraries were prepared by immunoSEQ multiplex PCR; TCRdb keeps only in-frame clonotypes and omits some of them. Of fewer than 250,000 clones listed, about 87% were seen once; the top ten hold over 1.5%. The specimen was peripheral blood. These receptors were collected from a man between 65 and 79 years old with acute or convalescent COVID-19.

This rearrangement joins TRBV7-2 to TRBJ1-2; perhaps TRBD1 as D (5 bases). Germline CDR1 and CDR2: SGHTA and FQGNSA. Trimming left V 2 bases short and J 8 bases short, with 9 bases between. CDR3 length: 12 amino acids. The CDR3 bases are TGTGCCAGCAGCTTACAGGGTGAAGGCTACACCTTC. It codes for CASSLQGEGYTF.

The CDR3 DNA follows: TGTGCCAGCAGATACCGTACTAGCGGTTCCTTTGAGCAGTTCTTC. Translation gives CASRYRTSGSFEQFF. V is TRBV6-5 and J is TRBJ2-1; TRBD2 aligns across 8 bases. This CDR3 has 15 amino acids. Germline CDR1 MNHEY, CDR2 SVGAGI. Unmatched junction bases numbered 13, after V lost 6 bases and J lost 9 bases.

V usage is TRBV16 and J usage is TRBJ1-4; D gene uncertain. Germline V gives CDR1 KGHSY, CDR2 FQNENV. The CDR3 extends over 15 amino acids. V was pared by 1 base and J by 4 bases, with 10 bases between. In DNA, the CDR3 is TGTGCCAGCAGCCAATTGGCAGCGATTAATGAAAAACTGTTTTTT. Protein: CASSQLAAINEKLFF.

This clone was observed a single time. This chain connects TRBV29-1 to TRBJ2-7; TRBD1 aligns across 8 bases. The CDR3 sequence is 12 residues long. Germline V gene lookup returns CDR1 SQVTM and CDR2 ANQGSEA. Trimming cost V 6 bases and J 5 bases; bases outside gene matches: 6. CDR3 sequence: CSVDRGTNEQYF. CDR3 coding DNA: TGCAGCGTAGACAGGGGAACCAACGAGCAGTACTTC.

V is TRBV7-2 and J is TRBJ2-3; TRBD2 matches at 7 bases. V shed 5 bases and J 4 bases; nucleotides not matched to a gene: 6. Germline CDR1 is SGHTA and CDR2 is FQGNSA. The CDR3 runs to 14 residues. CDR3 DNA sequence: TGTGCCAGCAGCGCTCGGGCGGGAGCAGATACGCAGTATTTT. Residues: CASSARAGADTQYF.

The rearrangement uses TRBV7-2 and TRBJ2-1, with 9 bases matching TRBD2. Germline CDR1 SGHTA, CDR2 FQGNSA. The CDR3 loop spans 16 amino acids. J gave up 4 bases and V 5 bases, and 9 bases lay outside the gene matches. CDR3 nucleotides: TGTGCCAGCAGCCCGAGCCTAGCGGGACTATACAATGAGCAGTTCTTC. Amino acids: CASSPSLAGLYNEQFF.

The rearrangement uses TRBV2 and TRBJ1-2; D might be TRBD1 (6 bases). The CDR3 length is 13 residues. The germline V gene has CDR1 SNHLY and CDR2 FYNNEI. The V end lost 5 bases, the J end lost 2 bases, and 9 bases lay between the germline ends. The CDR3 sequence is CASSNTGNYGYTF. CDR3 in DNA: TGTGCCAGCAGTAATACAGGGAACTATGGCTACACCTTC.

This clone occurred a few times. The chain employs TRBV13 and TRBJ2-7; 13 bases are a match to TRBD2. The trim removed 5 bases at V and 6 bases at J, leaving 4 bases unmatched. CDR1 is PRHDT, CDR2 FYEKMQ, per germline (reference sequence). This CDR3 spans 14 amino acids. CDR3 nucleotide sequence: TGTGCCAGCAGCAAGACTAGCGGGAGGTTCGAGCAGTACTTC. Translation gives CASSKTSGRFEQYF.

In the case of this clone: Other DNA sequences in this specimen translate into the identical CDR3. V gene TRBV2 combines with J gene TRBJ2-3; D is perhaps TRBD2 (6 bases). The CDR3 spans 15 residues. V lost 6 bases and J 6 bases, leaving 19 bases between the germline ends. The germline V gene encodes CDR1 SNHLY and CDR2 FYNNEI. This CDR3 reads CASSPRQGGTDTQYF. Written as DNA, the CDR3 is TGTGCCAGCAGCCCGCGGCAGGGCGGGACGGATACGCAGTATTTT.

V gene TRBV3-1 (or the pseudogene TRBV3-2) combines with J gene TRBJ1-2, with 10 bases that match TRBD1. This CDR3 comprises 16 residues. In germline, CDR1 is LGHDT, CDR2 YNNKEL (reference sequence). V lost 4 bases to trimming and J lost 7 bases; unmatched junction nucleotides: 12. DNA for the CDR3: TGTGCCAGCAGCCCCCGGGACAGGGGTAGATTGGTTGGCTACACCTTC. Translated: CASSPRDRGRLVGYTF.

V is TRBV4-3 and J is TRBJ1-1; D call uncertain. With 3 bases removed from V and 6 bases from J, the gap between germline ends came to 11 bases. Germline values: CDR1 LGHNA, CDR2 YSLEER. There are 13 residues in the CDR3. The CDR3 is CASSHVTAAEAFF. In DNA form, the CDR3 reads TGCGCCAGCAGCCATGTAACAGCGGCTGAAGCTTTCTTT.

This clone was recorded only once. The chain joins TRBV19 to TRBJ2-5, with 8 positions matching TRBD1. This CDR3 region has 13 residues. The V gene end was trimmed by 5 bases and the J gene end by 4 bases; junction bases not matched to a gene: 3. Germline assignment: CDR1 LNHDA and CDR2 SQIVND (reference sequence). In DNA, the CDR3 is TGTGCCAGTAGTCGGACAGGGCCAGAGACCCAGTACTTC. Its translation is CASSRTGPETQYF.

V is TRBV7-2 and J is TRBJ2-7; no clear D. The CDR3 consists of 15 residues. Germline CDR1 and CDR2: SGHTA and FQGNSA. Trimming shortened V by 2 bases and J by 4 bases, and 15 bases separated the two germline ends. Here the CDR3 DNA reads TGTGCCAGCAGCTTACTTCACGGTTTATCTTACGAGCAGTACTTC. It translates to CASSLLHGLSYEQYF. Supplemented by reference TRBV7-2 and TRBJ2-7, the full variable domain reads GAGVSQSPSNKVTEKGKDVELRCDPISGHTALYWYRQSLGQGLEFLIYFQGNSAPDKSGLPSDRFSAERTGGSVSTLTIQRTQQEDSAVYLCASSLLHGLSYEQYFGPGTRLTVT.

The chain links TRBV6-5 to TRBJ1-5; no firm D call. This CDR3 has 13 residues. Per germline, CDR1 MNHEY and CDR2 SVGAGI. Between the trimmed V and J ends, which lost 4 bases and 4 bases, there was a span of 8 bases. CDR3 nucleotide sequence: TGTGCCAGCAGTTGGTTCCGGAATCAGCCCCAGCATTTT. Amino acids: CASSWFRNQPQHF.

The J gene is TRBJ2-1, the V gene TRBV3-1 (or the pseudogene TRBV3-2); 8 positions match TRBD2. The germline CDR1 and CDR2 sequences are LGHDT and YNNKEL (reference sequence). The CDR3 contains 16 residues. V dropped 5 bases and J dropped 5; count of bases not matched to a gene: 11. This CDR3 is CASSSFPGLEDNEQFF. CDR3 in DNA: TGTGCCAGCAGCTCGTTCCCGGGACTAGAAGACAATGAGCAGTTCTTC.

This sequence joins TRBV15 and TRBJ1-1; a weak D match, TRBD1 (5 bases). V dropped 5 bases and J dropped 0 bases, with 10 bases sitting between them. The CDR3 covers 14 residues. Per germline, CDR1 LNHNV and CDR2 YYDKDF (reference sequence). The CDR3 bases are TGTGCCACCAGCGGTGACAGAATGAACACTGAAGCTTTCTTT. Residues: CATSGDRMNTEAFF.

The chain recombines TRBV2 with TRBJ1-1; D gene uncertain. The CDR3 has 13 amino acids. Trimming stripped 4 bases from V and 1 base from J, with 7 bases between. Germline CDR1 SNHLY, CDR2 FYNNEI. CDR3 DNA sequence: TGTGCCAGCAGTGTATTAAAGAACACTGAAGCTTTCTTT. Encoded protein: CASSVLKNTEAFF.

The CDR3 spells CASNLNRGGNEQFF. DNA of the CDR3: TGTGCCAGCAACCTCAACCGGGGGGGGAATGAGCAGTTCTTC. The chain links TRBV11-1 to TRBJ2-1; TRBD2 matches 8 bases. V was pared by 7 bases and J by 7 bases, with 9 bases of the junction left unmatched. Germline values: CDR1 SGHAT, CDR2 FQDESV (reference sequence). The CDR3 sequence is 14 residues long. The full variable domain, its missing parts supplied by reference TRBV11-1 and TRBJ2-1, is EAEVAQSPRYKITEKSQAVAFWCDPISGHATLYWYRQILGQGPELLVQFQDESVVDDSQLPKDRFSAERLKGVDSTLKIQPAELGDSAMYLCASNLNRGGNEQFFGPGTRLTVL.

The chain combines TRBV19 with TRBJ2-1, with 8 bases that match TRBD2. The trim removed 3 bases at V and 4 bases at J, leaving 14 bases unmatched. The CDR3 is made up of 18 amino acids. Germline CDR1 is LNHDA and CDR2 is SQIVND (reference sequence). The CDR3: CASSMGSGASGLYNEQFF. CDR3 coding DNA: TGTGCCAGTAGTATGGGGAGCGGGGCTAGCGGGCTGTACAATGAGCAGTTCTTC.

V and J are TRBV9 and TRBJ2-2; 9 nucleotides align to TRBD2. Germline V gene data show CDR1 as SGDLS and CDR2 as YYNGEE. The J segment lost 0 bases and the V segment lost 4 bases, leaving 4 bases of the junction unmatched. This CDR3 is 16 amino acids long. The DNA of the CDR3 is TGTGCCAGCAGCATCGGGACTAGCCCGAACACCGGGGAGCTGTTTTTT. This sequence encodes CASSIGTSPNTGELFF. Supplemented by reference TRBV9 and TRBJ2-2, the full variable domain reads DSGVTQTPKHLITATGQRVTLRCSPRSGDLSVYWYQQSLDQGLQFLIQYYNGEERAKGNILERFSAQQFPDLHSELNLSSLELGDSALYFCASSIGTSPNTGELFFGEGSRLTVL.

The V call is TRBV2, the J call TRBJ2-7; tentatively, D is TRBD1 (6 bases). CDR1 SNHLY and CDR2 FYNNEI come from the germline V gene. CDR3 length: 13 amino acids. V shed 8 bases and J shed 1 base, with 12 bases lying between them. The CDR3 is CASQLQGSYEQYF. CDR3 sequence (DNA): TGTGCCAGCCAGCTACAGGGATCCTACGAGCAGTACTTC.